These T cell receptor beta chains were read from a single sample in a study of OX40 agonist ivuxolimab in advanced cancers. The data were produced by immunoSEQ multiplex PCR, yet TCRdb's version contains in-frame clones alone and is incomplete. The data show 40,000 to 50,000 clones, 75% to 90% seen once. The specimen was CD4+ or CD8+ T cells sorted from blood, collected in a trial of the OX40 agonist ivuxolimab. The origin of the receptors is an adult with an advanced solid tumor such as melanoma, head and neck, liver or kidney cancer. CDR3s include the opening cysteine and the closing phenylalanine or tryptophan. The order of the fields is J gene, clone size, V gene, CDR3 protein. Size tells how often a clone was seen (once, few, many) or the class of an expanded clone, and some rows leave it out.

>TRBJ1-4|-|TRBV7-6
CASSKTAPNEKLFF
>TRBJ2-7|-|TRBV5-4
CASSLNSYEQYF
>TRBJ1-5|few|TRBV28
CASSLRGAGPQHF
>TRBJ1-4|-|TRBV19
CATADSYHLEKLFF
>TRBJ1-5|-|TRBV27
CASSPGTAHQPQHF
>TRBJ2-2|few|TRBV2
CASSGAFSGADTGELFF
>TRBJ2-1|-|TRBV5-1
CATSLADSYNEQFF
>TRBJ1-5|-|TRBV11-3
CASRWTGGNQPQHF
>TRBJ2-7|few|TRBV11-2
CASSLEALYEQYF
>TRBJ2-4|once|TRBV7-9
CASSLKGQGVNIQYF
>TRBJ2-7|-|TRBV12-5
CASGLEAGGPYEQYF
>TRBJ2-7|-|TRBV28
CASSSSSAYEQYF
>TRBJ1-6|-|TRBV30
CAWSVWGTNSPLHF
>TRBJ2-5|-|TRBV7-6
CASSPGLIQETQYF
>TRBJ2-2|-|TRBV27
CASSLSGSGRAEELFF
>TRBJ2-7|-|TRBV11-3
CASSLRAYEQYF
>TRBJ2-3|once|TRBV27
CASNQPGTSGVLGDTQYF
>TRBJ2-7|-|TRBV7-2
CASSLRDSGLYGWQYF
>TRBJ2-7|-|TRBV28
CASSPPGQGDYEQYF
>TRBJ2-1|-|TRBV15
CATSLERGAYNEQFF
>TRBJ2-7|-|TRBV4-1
CASSQEGLPGYEQYF
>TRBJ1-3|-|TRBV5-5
CASSLAGTGLPTIYF
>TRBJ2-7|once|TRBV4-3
CASSQGTGVGYEQYF
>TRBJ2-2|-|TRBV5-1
CASSRDPTGELFF
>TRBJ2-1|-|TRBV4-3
CASSQDPHVEQFF
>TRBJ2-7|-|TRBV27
CASSNRAPRTYEQYF
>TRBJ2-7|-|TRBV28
CASSLYGTLYEQYF
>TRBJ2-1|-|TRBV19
CASSIDREGVAGSYNEQFF
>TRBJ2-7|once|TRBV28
CASSPWGNLAGGYEQYF
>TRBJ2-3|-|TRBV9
CASSVASGGSTDTQYF
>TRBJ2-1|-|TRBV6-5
CASSPAGLEQFF
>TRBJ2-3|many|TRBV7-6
CASSSEYGISTDTQYF
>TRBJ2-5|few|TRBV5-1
CASSKGPRGGTQYF
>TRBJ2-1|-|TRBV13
CASSLLGAHNEQFF
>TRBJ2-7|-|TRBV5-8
CASSLIFGQGALSPYEQYF
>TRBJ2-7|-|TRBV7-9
CASSLTSTQYEQYF
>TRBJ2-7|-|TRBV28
CASSFFRPAYEQYF
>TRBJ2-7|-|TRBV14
CASSHGLAGGDGRYEQYF
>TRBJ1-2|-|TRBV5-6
CASTSGVTAYGYTF
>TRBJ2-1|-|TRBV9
CASSPIRTGEQFF
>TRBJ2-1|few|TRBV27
CASSLKFGFSSNNEQFF
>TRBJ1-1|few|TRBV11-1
CASRGQGATEAFF
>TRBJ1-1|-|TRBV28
CASSPTGQRNTEAFF
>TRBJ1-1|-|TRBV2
CASSTTVNTEAFF
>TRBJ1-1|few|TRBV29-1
CSALRGEAFF
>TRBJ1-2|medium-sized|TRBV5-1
CASSSGQGALGYTF